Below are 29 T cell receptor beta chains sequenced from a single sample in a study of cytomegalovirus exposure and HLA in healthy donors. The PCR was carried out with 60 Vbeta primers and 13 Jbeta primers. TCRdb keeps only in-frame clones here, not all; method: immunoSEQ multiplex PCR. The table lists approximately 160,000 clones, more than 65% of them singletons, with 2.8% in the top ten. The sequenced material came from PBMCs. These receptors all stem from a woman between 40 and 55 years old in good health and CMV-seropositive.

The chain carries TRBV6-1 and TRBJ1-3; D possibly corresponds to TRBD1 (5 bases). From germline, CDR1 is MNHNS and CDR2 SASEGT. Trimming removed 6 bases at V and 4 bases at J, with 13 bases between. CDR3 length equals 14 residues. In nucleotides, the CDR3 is TGTGCCAGCAGAGGACGGGGGAGAGGAAACACCATATATTTT. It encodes CASRGRGRGNTIYF.

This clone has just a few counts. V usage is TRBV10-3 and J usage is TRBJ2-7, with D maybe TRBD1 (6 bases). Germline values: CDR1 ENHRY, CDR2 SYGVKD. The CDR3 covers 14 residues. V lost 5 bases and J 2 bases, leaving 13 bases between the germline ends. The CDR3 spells CAISPNRDTYEQYF. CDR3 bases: TGTGCCATCAGTCCTAACAGGGACACCTACGAGCAGTACTTC.

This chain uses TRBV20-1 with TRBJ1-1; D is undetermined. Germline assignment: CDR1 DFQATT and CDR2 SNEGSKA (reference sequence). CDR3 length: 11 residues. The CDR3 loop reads CSSAITTEAFF. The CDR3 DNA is TGCAGCTCCGCTATTACCACTGAAGCTTTCTTT.

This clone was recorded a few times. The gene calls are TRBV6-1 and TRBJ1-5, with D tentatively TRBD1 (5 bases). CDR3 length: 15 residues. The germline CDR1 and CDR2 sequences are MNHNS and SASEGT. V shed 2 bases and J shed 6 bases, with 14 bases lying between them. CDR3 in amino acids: CASSEFSGKGQPQHF. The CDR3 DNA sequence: TGTGCCAGCAGTGAATTCTCAGGGAAAGGTCAGCCCCAGCATTTT.

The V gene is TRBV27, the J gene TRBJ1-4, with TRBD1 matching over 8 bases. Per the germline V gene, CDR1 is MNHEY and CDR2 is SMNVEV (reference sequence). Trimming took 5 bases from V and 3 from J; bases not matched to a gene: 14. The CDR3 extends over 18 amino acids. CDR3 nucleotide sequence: TGTGCCAGCAGTACCGGGACAGGCATCTTGACGGCTAATGAAAAACTGTTTTTT. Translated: CASSTGTGILTANEKLFF.

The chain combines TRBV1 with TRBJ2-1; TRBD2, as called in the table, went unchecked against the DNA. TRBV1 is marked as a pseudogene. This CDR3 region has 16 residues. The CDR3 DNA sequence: TGCACCAGCAGCCCCCGGGACTTAAATGGGGACAATGAGCAGTTCTTC. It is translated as CTSSPRDLNGDNEQFF.

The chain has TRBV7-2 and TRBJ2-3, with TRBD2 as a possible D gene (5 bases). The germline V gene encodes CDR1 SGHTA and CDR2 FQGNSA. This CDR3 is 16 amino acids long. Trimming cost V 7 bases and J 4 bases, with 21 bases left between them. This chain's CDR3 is CASTPGVVSGADTQYF. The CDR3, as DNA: TGTGCCAGCACCCCCGGGGTAGTCAGCGGCGCAGATACGCAGTATTTT.

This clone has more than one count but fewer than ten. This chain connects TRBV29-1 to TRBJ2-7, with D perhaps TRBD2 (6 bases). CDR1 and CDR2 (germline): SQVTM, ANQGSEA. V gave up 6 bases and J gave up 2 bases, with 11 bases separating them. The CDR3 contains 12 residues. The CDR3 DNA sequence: TGCAGCGTCGTCCGGGGGACCTACGAGCAGTACTTC. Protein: CSVVRGTYEQYF.

The CDR3 nucleotides read TGTGCTAGTGGTTTCGGGTGCAATCAGCCCCAGCATTTT. It codes for CASGFGCNQPQHF. The rearrangement joins TRBV12-5 to TRBJ1-5; unclear D gene. Per germline, CDR1 LGHNT and CDR2 FRNRAP. V was clipped by 3 bases and J by 2 bases, with 5 bases between them. This CDR3 region has 13 residues.

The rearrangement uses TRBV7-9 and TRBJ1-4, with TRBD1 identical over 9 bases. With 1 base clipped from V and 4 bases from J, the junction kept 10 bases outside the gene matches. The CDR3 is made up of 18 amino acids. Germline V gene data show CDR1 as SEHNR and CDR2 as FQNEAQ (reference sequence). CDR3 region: CASSLDLQGAVGNEKLFF. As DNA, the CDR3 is TGTGCCAGCAGCTTAGACCTACAGGGGGCAGTTGGTAATGAAAAACTGTTTTTT.

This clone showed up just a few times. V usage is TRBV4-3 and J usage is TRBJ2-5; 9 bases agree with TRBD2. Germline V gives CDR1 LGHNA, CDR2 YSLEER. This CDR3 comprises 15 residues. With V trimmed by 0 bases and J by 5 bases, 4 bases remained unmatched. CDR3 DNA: TGCGCCAGCAGCCAAGATCGGACTAGCGTGGAGACCCAGTACTTC. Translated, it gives CASSQDRTSVETQYF.

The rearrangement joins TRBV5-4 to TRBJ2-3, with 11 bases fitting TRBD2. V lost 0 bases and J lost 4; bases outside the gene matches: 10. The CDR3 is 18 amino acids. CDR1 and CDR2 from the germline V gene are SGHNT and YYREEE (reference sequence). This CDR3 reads CASSLATIAGGSSDTQYF. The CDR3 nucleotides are TGTGCCAGCAGCTTGGCGACGATAGCGGGAGGGTCCTCAGATACGCAGTATTTT.

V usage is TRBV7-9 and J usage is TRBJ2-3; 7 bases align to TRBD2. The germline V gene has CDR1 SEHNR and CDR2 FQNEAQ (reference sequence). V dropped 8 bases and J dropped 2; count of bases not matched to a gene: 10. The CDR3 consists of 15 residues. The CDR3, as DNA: TGTGCCAGCCTAGGAACGAGCGGGACCACAGATACGCAGTATTTT. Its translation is CASLGTSGTTDTQYF.

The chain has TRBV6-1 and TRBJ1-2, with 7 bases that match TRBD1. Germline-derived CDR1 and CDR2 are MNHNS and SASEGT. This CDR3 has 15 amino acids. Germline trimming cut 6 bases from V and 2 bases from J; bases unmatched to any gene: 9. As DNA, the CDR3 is TGTGCCAGCAGCCCCGACAGGGTGATGAACTATGGCTACACCTTC. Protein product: CASSPDRVMNYGYTF.

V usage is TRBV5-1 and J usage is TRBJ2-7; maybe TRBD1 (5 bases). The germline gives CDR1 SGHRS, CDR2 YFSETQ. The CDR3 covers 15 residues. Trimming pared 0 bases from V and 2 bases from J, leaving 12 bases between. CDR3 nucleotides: TGCGCCAGCAGCTTGGGACAGAGTAAAACCTACGAGCAGTACTTC. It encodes CASSLGQSKTYEQYF.

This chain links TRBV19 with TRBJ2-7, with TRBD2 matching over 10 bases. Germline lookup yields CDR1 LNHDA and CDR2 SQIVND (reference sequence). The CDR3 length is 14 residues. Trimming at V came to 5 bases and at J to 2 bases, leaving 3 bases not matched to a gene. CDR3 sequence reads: CASSLAGGPYEQYF. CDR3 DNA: TGTGCCAGTAGTTTAGCGGGGGGCCCCTACGAGCAGTACTTC.

CDR3 nucleotide sequence: TGTGCCAGCAGCGGGGGGACAGGGGGGACGAAGGGCTACACCTTC. Its translation is CASSGGTGGTKGYTF. V is TRBV9 and J is TRBJ1-2; 11 bases align to TRBD1. The CDR3 sequence is 15 residues long. V shed 3 bases and J 8 bases; nucleotides not matched to a gene: 9. CDR1 SGDLS and CDR2 YYNGEE come from the germline V gene.

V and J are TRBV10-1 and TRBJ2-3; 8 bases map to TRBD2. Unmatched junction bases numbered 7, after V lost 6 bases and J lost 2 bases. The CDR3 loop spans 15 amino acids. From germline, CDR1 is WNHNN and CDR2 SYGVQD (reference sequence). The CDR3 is CASRIGTRNTDTQYF. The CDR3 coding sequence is TGCGCCAGCAGAATAGGGACTAGGAACACAGATACGCAGTATTTT.

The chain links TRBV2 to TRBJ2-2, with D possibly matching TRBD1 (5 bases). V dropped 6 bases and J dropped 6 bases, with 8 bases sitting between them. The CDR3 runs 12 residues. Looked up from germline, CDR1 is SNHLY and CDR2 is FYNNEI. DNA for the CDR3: TGTGCCAGCAGCAGGGATGCCGGGGAGCTGTTTTTT. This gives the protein CASSRDAGELFF.

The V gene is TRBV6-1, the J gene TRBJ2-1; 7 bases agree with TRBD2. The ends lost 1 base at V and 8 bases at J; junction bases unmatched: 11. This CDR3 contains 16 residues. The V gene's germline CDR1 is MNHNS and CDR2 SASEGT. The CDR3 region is CASSEVWGGVRHEQFF. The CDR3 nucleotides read TGTGCCAGCAGTGAAGTATGGGGGGGGGTCCGACATGAGCAGTTCTTC.

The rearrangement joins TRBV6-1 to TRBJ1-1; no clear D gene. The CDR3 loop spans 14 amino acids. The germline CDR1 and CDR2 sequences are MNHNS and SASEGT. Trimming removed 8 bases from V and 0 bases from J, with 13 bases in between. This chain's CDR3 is CASRGWRLNTEAFF. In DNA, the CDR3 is TGTGCCAGCCGGGGTTGGCGGCTGAACACTGAAGCTTTCTTT.

CDR3 nucleotides: TGTGCCAGCAGTGTCGCGGGGGGGCAGGTTGGGGAGCTGTTTTTT. As protein: CASSVAGGQVGELFF. The rearrangement uses TRBV2 and TRBJ2-2, with 9 positions matching TRBD2. The germline V gene has CDR1 SNHLY and CDR2 FYNNEI. The length of the CDR3 is 15 residues. With V trimmed by 4 bases and J by 8 bases, 8 bases remained unmatched.

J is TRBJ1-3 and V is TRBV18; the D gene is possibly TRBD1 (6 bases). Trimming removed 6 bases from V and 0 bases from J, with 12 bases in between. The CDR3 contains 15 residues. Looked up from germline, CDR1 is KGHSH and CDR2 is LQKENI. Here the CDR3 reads CASSPRTASGNTIYF. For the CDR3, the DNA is TGTGCCAGCTCGCCTCGGACAGCCTCTGGAAACACCATATATTTT.

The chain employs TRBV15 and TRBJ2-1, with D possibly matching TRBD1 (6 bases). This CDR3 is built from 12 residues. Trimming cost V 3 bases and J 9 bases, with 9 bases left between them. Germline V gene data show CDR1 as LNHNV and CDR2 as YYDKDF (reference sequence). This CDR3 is CATSRDRSEQFF. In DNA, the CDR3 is TGTGCCACCAGCAGGGACAGATCTGAGCAGTTCTTC.

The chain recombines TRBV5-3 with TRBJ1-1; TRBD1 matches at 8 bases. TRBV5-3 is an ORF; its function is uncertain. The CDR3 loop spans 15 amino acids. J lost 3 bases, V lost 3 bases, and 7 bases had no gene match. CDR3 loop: CARSSPMDRDTEAFF. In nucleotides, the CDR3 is TGTGCCAGAAGCTCCCCCATGGACAGGGACACTGAAGCTTTCTTT.

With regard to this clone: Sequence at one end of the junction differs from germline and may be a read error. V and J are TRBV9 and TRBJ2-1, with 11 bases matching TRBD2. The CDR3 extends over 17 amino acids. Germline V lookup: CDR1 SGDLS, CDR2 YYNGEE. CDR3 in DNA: TGTGCCAGCAGCCCGAGACTAGCGGGGCGGACCTACAATAAGCAGTTCTTC. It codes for CASSPRLAGRTYNKQFF. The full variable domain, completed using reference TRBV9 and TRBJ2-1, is DSGVTQTPKHLITATGQRVTLRCSPRSGDLSVYWYQQSLDQGLQFLIQYYNGEERAKGNILERFSAQQFPDLHSELNLSSLELGDSALYFCASSPRLAGRTYNKQFFGPGTRLTVL.

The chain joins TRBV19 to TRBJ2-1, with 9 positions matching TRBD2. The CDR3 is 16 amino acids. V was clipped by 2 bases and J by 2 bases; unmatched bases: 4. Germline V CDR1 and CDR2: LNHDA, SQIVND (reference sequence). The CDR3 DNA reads TGTGCCAGTAGTATATCGGCGGGAGGGCCCTACAATGAGCAGTTCTTC. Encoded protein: CASSISAGGPYNEQFF.

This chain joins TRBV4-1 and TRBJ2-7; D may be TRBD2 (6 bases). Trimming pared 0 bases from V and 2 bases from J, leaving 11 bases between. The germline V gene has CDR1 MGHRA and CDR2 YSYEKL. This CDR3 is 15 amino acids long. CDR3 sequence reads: CASSQEGLITYEQYF. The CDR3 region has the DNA TGCGCCAGCAGCCAAGAGGGACTGATAACCTACGAGCAGTACTTC.

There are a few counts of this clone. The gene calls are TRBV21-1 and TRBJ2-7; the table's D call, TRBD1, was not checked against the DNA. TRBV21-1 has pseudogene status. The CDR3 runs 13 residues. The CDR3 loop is CASAGQGVYEQYF. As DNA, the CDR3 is TGTGCCAGCGCCGGACAGGGGGTATACGAGCAGTACTTC.